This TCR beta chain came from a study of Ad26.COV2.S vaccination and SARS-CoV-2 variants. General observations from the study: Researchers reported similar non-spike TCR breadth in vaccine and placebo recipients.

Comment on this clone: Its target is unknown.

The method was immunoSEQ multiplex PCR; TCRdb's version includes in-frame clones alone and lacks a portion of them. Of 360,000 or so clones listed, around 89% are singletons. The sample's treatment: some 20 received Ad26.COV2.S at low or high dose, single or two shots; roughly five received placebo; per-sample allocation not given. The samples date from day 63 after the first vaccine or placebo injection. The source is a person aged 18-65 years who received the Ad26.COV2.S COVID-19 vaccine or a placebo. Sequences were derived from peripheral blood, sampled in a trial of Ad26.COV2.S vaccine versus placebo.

Written as DNA, the CDR3 is TGTGCCAGCAGTAAACCGGGCCGCGCCGGGGAGCAGTACTTC. Translating it yields CASSKPGRAGEQYF. The V call is TRBV28, the J call TRBJ2-7, with unresolved D. Between the trimmed V and J ends, which lost 5 bases and 7 bases, there was a span of 18 bases. The CDR3 length is 14 residues. Germline V gene lookup returns CDR1 MDHEN and CDR2 SYDVKM.